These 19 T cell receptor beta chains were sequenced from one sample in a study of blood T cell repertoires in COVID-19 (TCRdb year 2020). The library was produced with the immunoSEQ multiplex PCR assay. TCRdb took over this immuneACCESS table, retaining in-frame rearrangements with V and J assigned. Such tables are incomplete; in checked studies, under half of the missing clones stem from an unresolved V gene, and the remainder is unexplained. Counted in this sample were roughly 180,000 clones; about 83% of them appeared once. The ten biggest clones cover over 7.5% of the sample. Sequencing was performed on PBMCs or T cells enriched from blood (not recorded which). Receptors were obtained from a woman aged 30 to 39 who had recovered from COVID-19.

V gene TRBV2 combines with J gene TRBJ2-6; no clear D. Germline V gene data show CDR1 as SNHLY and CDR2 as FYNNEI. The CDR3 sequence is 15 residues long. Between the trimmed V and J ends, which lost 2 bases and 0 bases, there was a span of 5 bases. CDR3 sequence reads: CASSEIYSGANVLTF. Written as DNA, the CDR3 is TGTGCCAGCAGTGAAATTTACTCTGGGGCCAACGTCCTGACTTTC.

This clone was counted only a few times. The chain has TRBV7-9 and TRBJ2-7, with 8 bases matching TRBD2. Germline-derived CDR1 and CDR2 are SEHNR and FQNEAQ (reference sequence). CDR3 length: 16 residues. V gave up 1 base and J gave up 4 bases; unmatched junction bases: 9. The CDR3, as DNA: TGTGCCAGCAGCTTAGATTGGCGGGAGGTAGGGTACGAGCAGTACTTC. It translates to CASSLDWREVGYEQYF.

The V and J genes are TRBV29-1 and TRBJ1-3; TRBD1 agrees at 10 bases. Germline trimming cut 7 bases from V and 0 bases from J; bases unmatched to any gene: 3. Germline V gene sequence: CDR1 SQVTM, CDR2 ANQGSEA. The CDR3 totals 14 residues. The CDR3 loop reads CSARTGGSGNTIYF. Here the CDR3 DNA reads TGCAGCGCGAGGACAGGGGGCTCTGGAAACACCATATATTTT.

The DNA of the CDR3 is TGTGCCAGCAGTTTAGTCCAGGGTAGGCAGCCCCAGCATTTT. It yields the protein CASSLVQGRQPQHF. The chain couples TRBV28 to TRBJ1-5, with D perhaps TRBD1 (5 bases). The CDR3 is made up of 14 amino acids. CDR1 MDHEN and CDR2 SYDVKM come from the germline V gene. Deletions cut 2 bases from V and 7 bases from J, with 12 bases between.

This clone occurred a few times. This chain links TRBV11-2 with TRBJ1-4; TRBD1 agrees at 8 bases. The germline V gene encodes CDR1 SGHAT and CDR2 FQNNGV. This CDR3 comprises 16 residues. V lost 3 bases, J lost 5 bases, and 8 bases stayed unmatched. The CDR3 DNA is TGTGCCAGCAGCTTTCTTCAGGGGGCAATAAATGAAAAACTGTTTTTT. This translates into CASSFLQGAINEKLFF.

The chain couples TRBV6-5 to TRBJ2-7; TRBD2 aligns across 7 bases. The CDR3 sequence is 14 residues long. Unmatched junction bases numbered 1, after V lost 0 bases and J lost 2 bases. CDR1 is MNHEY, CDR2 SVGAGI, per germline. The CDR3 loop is CASSYSGGTYEQYF. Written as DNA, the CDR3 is TGTGCCAGCAGTTACTCGGGGGGGACCTACGAGCAGTACTTC.

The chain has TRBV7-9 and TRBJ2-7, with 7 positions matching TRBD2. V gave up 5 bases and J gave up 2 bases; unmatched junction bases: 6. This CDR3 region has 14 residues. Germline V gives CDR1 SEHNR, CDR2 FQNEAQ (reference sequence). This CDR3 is CASSQGGTPYEQYF. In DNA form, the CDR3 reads TGTGCCAGCAGCCAGGGAGGGACCCCCTACGAGCAGTACTTC.

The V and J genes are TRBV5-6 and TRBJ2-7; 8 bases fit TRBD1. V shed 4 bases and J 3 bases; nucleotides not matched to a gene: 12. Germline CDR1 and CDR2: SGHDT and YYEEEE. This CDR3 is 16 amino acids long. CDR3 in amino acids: CASSAGPGQGLYEQYF. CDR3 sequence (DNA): TGTGCCAGCAGCGCGGGCCCCGGACAGGGTCTCTACGAGCAGTACTTC.

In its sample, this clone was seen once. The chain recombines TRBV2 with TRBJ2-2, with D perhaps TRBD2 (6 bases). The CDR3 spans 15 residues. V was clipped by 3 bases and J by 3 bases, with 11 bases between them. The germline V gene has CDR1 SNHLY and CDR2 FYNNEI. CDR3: CASSDAGLYTGELFF. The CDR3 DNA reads TGTGCCAGCAGTGATGCGGGACTCTACACCGGGGAGCTGTTTTTT.

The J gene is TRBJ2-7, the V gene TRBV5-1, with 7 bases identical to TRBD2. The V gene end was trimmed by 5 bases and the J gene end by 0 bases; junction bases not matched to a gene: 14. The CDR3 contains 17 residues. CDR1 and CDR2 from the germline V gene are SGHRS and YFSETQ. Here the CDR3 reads CASRSGGRPTSSYEQYF. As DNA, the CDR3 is TGCGCCAGCAGATCCGGGGGGAGGCCAACCAGCTCCTACGAGCAGTACTTC.

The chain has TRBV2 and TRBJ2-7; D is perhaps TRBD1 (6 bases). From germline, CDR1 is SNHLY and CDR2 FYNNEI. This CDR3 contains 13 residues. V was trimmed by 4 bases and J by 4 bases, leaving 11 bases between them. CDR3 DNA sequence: TGTGCCAGCAGTGGACAGGCGATATACGAGCAGTACTTC. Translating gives CASSGQAIYEQYF.

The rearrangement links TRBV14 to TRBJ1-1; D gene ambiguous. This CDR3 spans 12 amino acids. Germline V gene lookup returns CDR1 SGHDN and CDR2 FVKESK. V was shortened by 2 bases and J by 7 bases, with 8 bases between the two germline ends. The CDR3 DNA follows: TGTGCCAGCAGCCAAACCCGGGGTGAAGCTTTCTTT. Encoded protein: CASSQTRGEAFF.

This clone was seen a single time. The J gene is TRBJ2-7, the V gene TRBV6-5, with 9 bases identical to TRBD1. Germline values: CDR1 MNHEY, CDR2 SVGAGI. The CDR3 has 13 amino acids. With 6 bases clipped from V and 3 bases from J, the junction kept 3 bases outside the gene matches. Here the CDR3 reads CASRQGAHYEQYF. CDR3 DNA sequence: TGTGCCAGCAGACAGGGGGCTCACTACGAGCAGTACTTC.

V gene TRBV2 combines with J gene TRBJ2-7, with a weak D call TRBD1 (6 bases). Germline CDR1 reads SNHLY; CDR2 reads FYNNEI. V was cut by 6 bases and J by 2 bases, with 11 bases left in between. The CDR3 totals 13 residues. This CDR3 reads CASRTGTAYEQYF. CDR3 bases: TGTGCCAGCAGAACAGGGACGGCCTACGAGCAGTACTTC.

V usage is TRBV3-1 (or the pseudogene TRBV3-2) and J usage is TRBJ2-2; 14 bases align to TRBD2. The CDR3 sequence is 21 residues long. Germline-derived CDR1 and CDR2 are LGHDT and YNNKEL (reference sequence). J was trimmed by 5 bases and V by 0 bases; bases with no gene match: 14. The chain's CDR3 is CASSQDHLRPGLAGVTGELFF. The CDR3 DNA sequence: TGTGCCAGCAGCCAAGATCATTTGCGGCCGGGACTAGCGGGAGTTACCGGGGAGCTGTTTTTT.

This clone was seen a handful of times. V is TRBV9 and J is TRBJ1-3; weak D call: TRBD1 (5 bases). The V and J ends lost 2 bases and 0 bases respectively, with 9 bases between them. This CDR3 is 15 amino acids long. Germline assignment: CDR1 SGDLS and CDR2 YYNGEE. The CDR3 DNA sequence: TGTGCCAGCAGCGTTACAGGAAACTCTGGAAACACCATATATTTT. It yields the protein CASSVTGNSGNTIYF.

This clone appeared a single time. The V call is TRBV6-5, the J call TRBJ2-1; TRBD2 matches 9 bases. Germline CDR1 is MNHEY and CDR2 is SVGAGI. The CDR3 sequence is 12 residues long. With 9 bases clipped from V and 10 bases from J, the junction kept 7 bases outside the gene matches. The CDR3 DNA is TGTGCCAGTAGTCTAGCGGGATGGGAGCAGTTCTTC. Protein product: CASSLAGWEQFF.

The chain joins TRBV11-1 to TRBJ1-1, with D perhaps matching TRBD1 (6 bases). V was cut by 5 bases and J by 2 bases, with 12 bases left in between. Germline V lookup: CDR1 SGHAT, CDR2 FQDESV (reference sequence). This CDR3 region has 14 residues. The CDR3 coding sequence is TGTGCCAGCAGCCTTGCAGGGGTTAACACTGAAGCTTTCTTT. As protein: CASSLAGVNTEAFF.

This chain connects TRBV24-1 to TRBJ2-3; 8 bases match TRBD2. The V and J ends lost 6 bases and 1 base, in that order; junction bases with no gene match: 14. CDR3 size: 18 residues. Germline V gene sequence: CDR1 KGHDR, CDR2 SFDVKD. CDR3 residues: CATSPIISPGGGTDTQYF. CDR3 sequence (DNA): TGTGCCACCAGTCCAATTATTTCCCCGGGAGGGGGCACAGATACGCAGTATTTT.